These T cell receptor beta chains were read from a single sample in a study of blood T cell repertoires in COVID-19. Clones were read by immunoSEQ multiplex PCR, and TCRdb kept only the in-frame ones, dropping some. In the table there are around 72,000 clones, approximately 84% of which are singletons. Sample: peripheral blood. All receptors come from a man in his 70s with active or convalescent COVID-19. Each CDR3 is given with its conserved first and last residue.

TRBJ2-7 | TRBV3-1/TRBV3-2 | CASSQVQGVYEQYF
TRBJ1-3 | TRBV28 | CASSPQGTVSGNTIYF
TRBJ2-7 | TRBV11-3 | CASRATGWGYTYEQYF
TRBJ1-1 | TRBV6-1 | CASSEAQRGWGGAFF
TRBJ2-1 | TRBV5-1 | CASSRDSGEQFF
TRBJ2-1 | TRBV2 | CASRIAGVNNEQFF
TRBJ1-1 | TRBV30 | CAWSPVNTEAFF
TRBJ2-1 | TRBV11-2 | CASSSRTGAGEQFF
TRBJ1-4 | TRBV19 | CASSREVNEKLFF
TRBJ1-1 | TRBV6-6 | CASSYRTDTEAFF
TRBJ2-7 | TRBV7-9 | CASSLRAGRIYEQYF
TRBJ2-7 | TRBV27 | CASSRTTGFEQYF
TRBJ2-1 | TRBV19 | CASSIGFATSGRKQFF
TRBJ1-1 | TRBV6-5 | CASSRGGGTEAFF
TRBJ1-2 | TRBV24-1 | CATSDWVGQGYTF
TRBJ2-6 | TRBV7-2 | CASSGRQGANVLTF
TRBJ2-3 | TRBV4-2 | CASSQGLAGGTDTQYF
TRBJ2-2 | TRBV7-3 | CASSPDRPNTGELFF
TRBJ2-6 | TRBV19 | CASSSPRGGANVLTF
TRBJ1-5 | TRBV19 | CASSIGGPNQPQHF
TRBJ2-7 | TRBV7-9 | CASSLGALTYEQYF
TRBJ1-1 | TRBV6-2/TRBV6-3 | CASSLEGSLSEAFF
TRBJ2-2 | TRBV21-1 | CASSRRDRDTGELFF
TRBJ1-6 | TRBV5-4 | CASSFGGSYNSPLHF
TRBJ2-7 | TRBV19 | CASSIFGTRGSYEQYF
TRBJ2-7 | TRBV7-6 | CASSPVGLTSYEQYF
TRBJ1-3 | TRBV2 | CASSEQGTSGNTIYF
TRBJ2-2 | TRBV9 | CASSGTSANTGELFF
TRBJ2-1 | TRBV15 | CATSRDSGLAGGIKEQFF
TRBJ2-1 | TRBV7-3 | CASSTPGQGVRGSGNEQFF
TRBJ1-2 | TRBV19 | CASSLRDRFNGYTF
TRBJ2-7 | TRBV3-1/TRBV3-2 | CASSHIGEGGTPSYEQYF
TRBJ1-6 | TRBV6-5 | CASSYSSSSYNSPLHF
TRBJ1-2 | TRBV29-1 | CSVTATGPSIDGYTF
TRBJ1-6 | TRBV12-3/TRBV12-4 | CASSPGDGSPLHF
TRBJ2-2 | TRBV7-3 | CASSLLPGTGGSGELFF
TRBJ1-1 | TRBV9 | CASSVAQVNTEAFF
TRBJ2-3 | TRBV18 | CASSLAGGSTDTQYF
TRBJ1-2 | TRBV12-3/TRBV12-4 | CASSSRLPRQAYF
TRBJ2-1 | TRBV15 | CATSRGLAGGNEQFF
TRBJ2-7 | TRBV28 | CASSKGTAQYF
TRBJ1-2 | TRBV7-3 | CASSLNAGANYGYTF
TRBJ2-5 | TRBV9 | CASSVGPTRGRETQYF
TRBJ2-1 | TRBV11-1 | CASSLITGTYNEQFF
TRBJ1-3 | TRBV30 | CAWIVTGSFGNTIYF
TRBJ2-1 | TRBV7-9 | CASSLVGDIRSYNEQFF
TRBJ2-1 | TRBV6-4 | CASSLGPQGGINEQFF
TRBJ1-3 | TRBV7-9 | CASSNGGRVSIF
TRBJ2-5 | TRBV10-3 | CAISAGLAGLQETQYF
TRBJ1-5 | TRBV6-5 | CASSRGQGRDQPQHF
TRBJ2-1 | TRBV12-3/TRBV12-4 | CASIDYNEQFF
TRBJ2-7 | TRBV12-3/TRBV12-4 | CASSLHGPYEQYF
TRBJ2-1 | TRBV18 | CASSPPGLAGREQFF